These 13 T cell receptor beta chains share one sample of origin, sequenced in a study of T-cell reconstitution after alpha-beta-depleted transplantation in children. Preparation of the TCRbeta library was carried out with unique molecular identifiers. TCRdb recomputed calls from the PCR reads with MiXCR, one row per CDR3 protein. The profile shows a few hundred thousand distinct CDR3 sequences, around 20% of them singletons. The starting material was PBMCs from the stem cell graft donor, obtained from the stem cell graft. The receptor set was obtained from a human donor who donated a stem cell graft to a child with acute myeloid leukemia.

V is TRBV12-3 or TRBV12-4 and J is TRBJ1-6; D remains ambiguous. V was trimmed by 1 base and J by 5 bases, leaving 12 bases between them. This CDR3 has 16 residues. In DNA form, the CDR3 reads TGTGCCAGCAGTTTAGGGAAAGGCGGAAATAATTCACCCCTCCACTTT. It codes for CASSLGKGGNNSPLHF.

The rearrangement joins TRBV14 to TRBJ2-7; D is possibly TRBD1 (6 bases). Germline CDR1 is SGHDN and CDR2 is FVKESK. The CDR3 length is 14 residues. The ends were cut back, 3 bases at V and 3 bases at J, with 12 bases in the middle. The CDR3 DNA sequence: TGTGCCAGCAGCCAGGACAGTCCATTCTACGAGCAGTACTTC. This encodes CASSQDSPFYEQYF.

The chain couples TRBV5-1 to TRBJ1-1; no definite D call. The germline gives CDR1 SGHRS, CDR2 YFSETQ. The CDR3 spans 14 residues. Trimming shortened V by 7 bases and J by 0 bases, and 13 bases separated the two germline ends. This CDR3 is CASHVAQVNTEAFF. The CDR3, as DNA: TGCGCCAGCCACGTTGCCCAGGTGAACACTGAAGCTTTCTTT.

This clonotype was recorded a few times. The chain has TRBV12-3 or TRBV12-4 and TRBJ1-1; 7 bases align to TRBD1. The CDR3 has 15 amino acids. V shed 2 bases and J 7 bases; nucleotides not matched to a gene: 10. CDR3 amino acids: CASSLFQGGHGEAFF. In nucleotides, the CDR3 is TGTGCCAGCAGTTTATTCCAGGGGGGTCATGGTGAAGCTTTCTTT.

This clonotype was counted ten times or more. The CDR3 spells CAIRDRASEAFF. The CDR3 nucleotides are TGTGCCATCCGGGACAGGGCATCTGAAGCTTTCTTT. The chain uses TRBV6-1 and TRBJ1-1; 9 nucleotides match TRBD1. The CDR3 length is 12 residues. V shed 10 bases and J 6 bases; nucleotides not matched to a gene: 6. Germline values: CDR1 MNHNS, CDR2 SASEGT.

As for this clonotype: Given a much more abundant clone one base away, this may be a read error. The chain has TRBV12-3 or TRBV12-4 and TRBJ2-7; D may match TRBD1 or TRBD2 (6 bases each). There are 17 residues in the CDR3. The CDR3 reads CVSAVFWFGGHSYEQYF. The CDR3 DNA reads as TGTGTCAGCGCGGTGTTTTGGTTCGGGGGCCATTCCTACGAGCAGTACTTC.

This clonotype occurred a few times. The V gene is TRBV28, the J gene TRBJ1-5, with 7 positions matching TRBD1. The CDR3 contains 15 residues. CDR1 is MDHEN and CDR2 is SYDVKM in the germline V gene. Trimming took 6 bases from V and 1 from J; bases not matched to a gene: 6. CDR3 amino acids: CASRYRGGSNQPQHF. In DNA form, the CDR3 reads TGTGCCAGCAGATACAGGGGTGGAAGCAATCAGCCCCAGCATTTT. The entire variable domain, with the rest obtained from reference TRBV28 and TRBJ1-5, is as follows: DVKVTQSSRYLVKRTGEKVFLECVQDMDHENMFWYRQDPGLGLRLIYFSYDVKMKEKGDIPEGYSVSREKKERFSLILESASTNQTSMYLCASRYRGGSNQPQHFGDGTRLSIL.

This clonotype has a count of ten or more. CDR3 in DNA: TGTGCCAGCAGTCGAACAGGGTGGAATCAGCCCCAGCATTTT. As protein: CASSRTGWNQPQHF. The chain combines TRBV7-6 with TRBJ1-5, with D perhaps TRBD1 (6 bases). This CDR3 spans 14 amino acids. Per the germline V gene, CDR1 is SGHVS and CDR2 is FNYEAQ. Trimming took off 6 bases at V and 4 bases at J, with 13 bases between the two ends. Full variable domain (outside the CDR3, taken from reference TRBV7-6 and TRBJ1-5): GAGVSQSPRYKVTKRGQDVALRCDPISGHVSLYWYRQALGQGPEFLTYFNYEAQQDKSGLPNDRFSAERPEGSISTLTIQRTEQRDSAMYRCASSRTGWNQPQHFGDGTRLSIL.

This clonotype was counted a few times. The chain links TRBV7-3 to TRBJ2-3, with a tentative D call TRBD2 (7 bases). This CDR3 is built from 17 residues. The germline gives CDR1 SGHTA, CDR2 FQGTGA. V lost 6 bases and J lost 6, with 25 bases in between. CDR3 residues: CASSPQLSGAQGDTQYF. DNA for the CDR3: TGTGCCAGCAGTCCACAACTAAGCGGGGCTCAGGGGGATACGCAGTATTTT.

The chain has TRBV4-1 and TRBJ2-5, with 10 bases fitting TRBD1. The CDR3 is made up of 16 amino acids. The trim removed 4 bases at V and 4 bases at J, leaving 9 bases unmatched. The germline gives CDR1 MGHRA, CDR2 YSYEKL. CDR3 coding DNA: TGCGCCAGCAGCCGTTCCGGACAGGGGGTAAGAGAGACCCAGTACTTC. This codes for CASSRSGQGVRETQYF.

The chain couples TRBV27 to TRBJ2-1, with TRBD2 matching over 9 bases. The V and J ends lost 5 bases and 3 bases, in that order; junction bases with no gene match: 8. This CDR3 spans 16 amino acids. Germline V lookup: CDR1 MNHEY, CDR2 SMNVEV (reference sequence). CDR3 amino acids: CASSPSLAGVYNEQFF. DNA for the CDR3: TGTGCCAGCAGTCCCTCCTTAGCGGGAGTCTACAATGAGCAGTTCTTC.

This clonotype was recorded many times. The rearrangement joins TRBV28 to TRBJ2-7, with D possibly matching TRBD1 (6 bases). CDR1 is MDHEN and CDR2 is SYDVKM in the germline V gene. The V end lost 5 bases, the J end lost 6 bases, and 17 bases lay between the germline ends. The CDR3 spans 14 residues. The CDR3 spells CASSVPSGRGEQYF. In DNA, the CDR3 is TGTGCCAGCAGTGTCCCTTCGGGCAGGGGCGAGCAGTACTTC. Full variable domain (missing parts from reference TRBV28 and TRBJ2-7): DVKVTQSSRYLVKRTGEKVFLECVQDMDHENMFWYRQDPGLGLRLIYFSYDVKMKEKGDIPEGYSVSREKKERFSLILESASTNQTSMYLCASSVPSGRGEQYFGPGTRLTVT.

In its sample, this clonotype was seen a few times. The rearrangement links TRBV7-8 to TRBJ2-1, with 8 bases fitting TRBD2. This CDR3 contains 14 residues. CDR1 SGHVS and CDR2 FQNEAQ come from the germline V gene. V shed 5 bases and J 10 bases; nucleotides not matched to a gene: 10. DNA for the CDR3: TGTGCCAGCAGCCAGACGGGACTAGGGTTAGAGCAGTTCTTC. Protein sequence: CASSQTGLGLEQFF.